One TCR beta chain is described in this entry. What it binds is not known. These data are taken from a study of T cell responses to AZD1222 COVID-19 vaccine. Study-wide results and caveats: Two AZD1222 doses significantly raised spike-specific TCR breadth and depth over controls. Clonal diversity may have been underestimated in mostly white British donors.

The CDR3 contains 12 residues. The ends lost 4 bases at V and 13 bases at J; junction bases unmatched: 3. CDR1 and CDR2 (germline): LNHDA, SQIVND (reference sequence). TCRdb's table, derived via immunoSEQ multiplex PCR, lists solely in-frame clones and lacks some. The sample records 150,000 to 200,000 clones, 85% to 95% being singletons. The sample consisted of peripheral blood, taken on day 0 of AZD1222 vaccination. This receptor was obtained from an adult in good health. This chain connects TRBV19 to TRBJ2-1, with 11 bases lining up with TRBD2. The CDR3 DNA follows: TGTGCCAGTAGTAATAGCGGGAGGGTACAGTTCTTC. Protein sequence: CASSNSGRVQFF.